This TCR beta chain was identified during a study of blood T cell repertoires in COVID-19. About the research overall: The samples span acute and convalescent COVID-19 from the United States, Italy and Spain. Sample material is recorded as cDNA or gDNA derived from T cells, B-cell-depleted T cells, or PBMCs.

This CDR3 is 12 amino acids long. The trim removed 4 bases at V and 7 bases at J, leaving 5 bases unmatched. In germline, CDR1 is GTSNPN, CDR2 SVGIG (reference sequence). In the authors' workflow: Amplified reference gene primers provided the basis for estimating nucleated cell counts. Here immunoSEQ multiplex PCR was the method, and the copy in TCRdb shows in-frame clones only, minus some. V and J calls and clone size come straight from that table; D and trimming were deduced from the DNA. The sample has approximately 45,000 clones, roughly 74% seen once; the top ten hold roughly 61%. The sample consisted of peripheral blood. The chain combines TRBV30 with TRBJ1-2, with 8 bases that match TRBD1. The receptor comes from an elderly man with acute or convalescent COVID-19. CDR3 loop: CAWMAGGRGYTF. CDR3 bases: TGTGCCTGGATGGCAGGGGGCCGTGGCTACACCTTC. Full variable domain (rest looked up from reference TRBV30 and TRBJ1-2): SQTIHQWPATLVQPVGSPLSLECTVEGTSNPNLYWYRQAAGRGLQLLFYSVGIGQISSEVPQNLSASRPQDRQFILSSKKLLLSDSGFYLCAWMAGGRGYTFGSGTRLTVV.